Shown below are 29 T cell receptor beta chains from a single sample sequenced in a study of monozygotic twins with inflammatory bowel disease. Following a re-call of the 5' RACE reads, TCRdb has one entry per CDR3 protein and lacks DNA. Its table lists fewer than 350,000 distinct CDR3 sequences. Specimen: blood. The source is a human donor with ulcerative colitis or Crohn's disease, or a healthy co-twin of an affected twin (not recorded which).

This chain links TRBV12-3 or TRBV12-4 with TRBJ2-5; checking the TCRdb D call of TRBD1 is not possible without DNA. The CDR3 runs to 14 residues. This CDR3 reads CASSWVDGGETRYF.

V gene TRBV7-8 combines with J gene TRBJ2-1. The length of the CDR3 is 12 residues. CDR1 SGHVS and CDR2 FQNEAQ come from the germline V gene. The CDR3 sequence is CASSPPERRGFF. Full variable domain (remainder filled in from reference TRBV7-8 and TRBJ2-1): GAGVSQSPRYKVAKRGQDVALRCDPISGHVSLFWYQQALGQGPEFLTYFQNEAQLDKSGLPSDRFFAERPEGSVSTLKIQRTQQEDSAVYLCASSPPERRGFFGPGTRLTVL.

The gene calls are TRBV11-2 and TRBJ2-5; TCRdb calls TRBD2, which cannot be checked without DNA. The CDR3 sequence is 16 residues long. The germline V gene has CDR1 SGHAT and CDR2 FQNNGV. This CDR3 is CASSPGLATYQETQYF.

The chain joins TRBV6-4 to TRBJ2-3; there is no DNA to check the TCRdb D call of TRBD2. The CDR3 sequence is 16 residues long. Per the germline V gene, CDR1 is MRHNA and CDR2 is SNTAGT. The chain's CDR3 is CASSDGAGASTDTQYF.

The chain recombines TRBV28 with TRBJ2-3; TCRdb's D call, TRBD1, is unchecked because there is no DNA. CDR3 length: 17 amino acids. Per germline, CDR1 MDHEN and CDR2 SYDVKM. CDR3 region: CASSSTRGMVPADTQYF.

The chain is built from TRBV20-1 and TRBJ2-1; TCRdb indicates TRBD1, and absent DNA this call remains unverified. The CDR3 length is 14 residues. Germline CDR1 reads DFQATT; CDR2 reads SNEGSKA (reference sequence). The CDR3 sequence: CSAKDWAARDEQFF.

V usage is TRBV7-6 and J usage is TRBJ1-4; the D call of TRBD1 rests on TCRdb alone, since no DNA is present to check it. The CDR3 is 14 amino acids. CDR1 and CDR2 from the germline V gene are SGHVS and FNYEAQ. CDR3 amino acids: CASSQRDRNEKLFF.

The chain is built from TRBV15 and TRBJ2-2. The CDR3 is 13 amino acids. Germline loops: CDR1 LNHNV, CDR2 YYDKDF (reference sequence). The CDR3 loop is CATSRDTDGELFF.

The V and J genes are TRBV6-1 and TRBJ2-5; there is no DNA to check the TCRdb D call of TRBD1. The V gene's germline CDR1 is MNHNS and CDR2 SASEGT. The CDR3 spans 15 residues. The CDR3 loop reads CASSVGTGQWETQYF.

The rearrangement uses TRBV6-5 and TRBJ1-2; TCRdb indicates TRBD1, and absent DNA this call remains unverified. The CDR3 has 17 residues. Per germline, CDR1 MNHEY and CDR2 SVGAGI. The CDR3 sequence: CASSYSGAGTDTSGYTF.

CDR3 sequence reads: CASSQEGGYGYTF. This chain joins TRBV4-3 and TRBJ1-2; the TCRdb D gene call, TRBD1, has no DNA to confirm it. This CDR3 contains 13 residues. Germline CDR1 is LGHNA and CDR2 is YSLEER.

This chain uses TRBV7-2 with TRBJ1-1; TCRdb lists TRBD1, though no DNA is available to test this call. Germline V lookup: CDR1 SGHTA, CDR2 FQGNSA. This CDR3 has 15 amino acids. CDR3 protein: CASSSTGVGYTEAFF.

The chain recombines TRBV5-1 with TRBJ2-2; TCRdb's D call of TRBD2 is untestable without DNA. Germline-derived CDR1 and CDR2 are SGHRS and YFSETQ. The CDR3 runs 16 residues. The CDR3 reads CASSLALAGYTGELFF.

The chain links TRBV4-1 to TRBJ2-6. The V gene's germline CDR1 is MGHRA and CDR2 YSYEKL. The CDR3 totals 16 residues. CDR3 residues: CASSQEWGAGANVLTF.

CDR3: CASSLGDSSYEQYF. The genes are TRBV7-6 and TRBJ2-7; TCRdb names TRBD1, which stays unverified in the absence of DNA. The CDR3 runs to 14 residues. Germline-derived CDR1 and CDR2 are SGHVS and FNYEAQ.

This sequence joins TRBV20-1 and TRBJ1-1. The CDR3 loop spans 15 amino acids. CDR1 and CDR2 (germline): DFQATT, SNEGSKA (reference sequence). CDR3 sequence: CSAMRIGGVNTEAFF.

The V call is TRBV7-3, the J call TRBJ1-2. CDR3 length: 13 amino acids. CDR1 SGHTA and CDR2 FQGTGA come from the germline V gene. The chain's CDR3 is CASSSPPRPGYTF.

The V gene is TRBV20-1, the J gene TRBJ2-5; TCRdb's D call of TRBD1 is untestable without DNA. Germline lookup yields CDR1 DFQATT and CDR2 SNEGSKA (reference sequence). This CDR3 has 18 residues. The CDR3 reads CSARDELSTSRYQETQYF.

This chain connects TRBV7-2 to TRBJ2-7. This CDR3 is built from 12 residues. Germline V CDR1 and CDR2: SGHTA, FQGNSA. The CDR3 spells CASSPNFYEQYF.

The chain uses TRBV5-1 and TRBJ2-2; with no DNA, the TCRdb D assignment of TRBD1 cannot be verified. The CDR3 loop spans 13 amino acids. CDR1 and CDR2 (germline): SGHRS, YFSETQ. This CDR3 reads CASSLGPPGELFF. Using reference TRBV5-1 and TRBJ2-2 for the parts outside the CDR3, the full variable domain is KAGVTQTPRYLIKTRGQQVTLSCSPISGHRSVSWYQQTPGQGLQFLFEYFSETQRNKGNFPGRFSGRQFSNSRSEMNVSTLELGDSALYLCASSLGPPGELFFGEGSRLTVL.

The V and J genes are TRBV20-1 and TRBJ1-1. There are 12 residues in the CDR3. Germline V gene lookup returns CDR1 DFQATT and CDR2 SNEGSKA (reference sequence). CDR3 loop: CSAGPSGTEAFF.

The J gene is TRBJ2-5, the V gene TRBV5-1; TCRdb's D call of TRBD1 is untestable without DNA. The germline V gene has CDR1 SGHRS and CDR2 YFSETQ. CDR3 length: 13 amino acids. CDR3 region: CASSSPGTPILNF.

The genes are TRBV11-2 and TRBJ2-1; TCRdb's D gene call, TRBD2, goes unchecked for lack of DNA. The germline gives CDR1 SGHAT, CDR2 FQNNGV. The CDR3 length is 16 residues. Here the CDR3 reads CASSLLAGELWDEQFF.

The chain is built from TRBV18 and TRBJ2-7; lacking DNA, the TRBD1 call made by TCRdb goes unchecked. Germline CDR1 reads KGHSH; CDR2 reads LQKENI. The CDR3 loop spans 16 amino acids. CDR3: CASSPSGQGNYGEQYF. The full variable domain, in which reference TRBV18 and TRBJ2-7 provide the parts outside the CDR3, is NAGVMQNPRHLVRRRGQEARLRCSPMKGHSHVYWYRQLPEEGLKFMVYLQKENIIDESGMPKERFSAEFPKEGPSILRIQQVVRGDSAAYFCASSPSGQGNYGEQYFGPGTRLTVT.

The CDR3 region is CASSLKGQMLTELFF. J is TRBJ2-2 and V is TRBV5-1; TCRdb designates TRBD1, a call that cannot be tested without DNA. Germline V gene data show CDR1 as SGHRS and CDR2 as YFSETQ. The CDR3 is 15 amino acids.

CDR3 in amino acids: CATAQGGAPESLHF. The chain links TRBV5-4 to TRBJ1-6; TCRdb returns TRBD1, unconfirmable since there is no DNA. This CDR3 spans 14 amino acids. The germline V gene encodes CDR1 SGHNT and CDR2 YYREEE (reference sequence).

V is TRBV19 and J is TRBJ2-5; there is no DNA to check the TCRdb D call of TRBD1. Per the germline V gene, CDR1 is LNHDA and CDR2 is SQIVND (reference sequence). The CDR3 extends over 13 amino acids. The CDR3 loop reads CASSPRTGETQYF.

The chain has TRBV30 and TRBJ1-2; TCRdb designates TRBD1, a call that cannot be tested without DNA. Germline CDR1 reads GTSNPN; CDR2 reads SVGIG (reference sequence). The CDR3 covers 13 residues. The CDR3 region is CAWSEDINYGYTF.

The gene calls are TRBV7-2 and TRBJ1-1. CDR1 SGHTA and CDR2 FQGNSA come from the germline V gene. The CDR3 is 15 amino acids. This CDR3 is CASSFDLTQTTEAFF.